The 6 T cell receptor beta chains given below trace back to one sample, sequenced in a study of cytomegalovirus exposure and HLA in healthy donors. The primer mix had 60 Vbeta and 13 Jbeta primers. TCRdb keeps only in-frame clones here, not all; method: immunoSEQ multiplex PCR. This sample has approximately 140,000 clones, with over 70% found just once. The specimen was PBMCs. The source is a woman aged 40 to 50 in good health and CMV-seronegative.

The CDR3 sequence: CASSSDSTPTGELFF. CDR3 nucleotide sequence: TGTGCCAGCAGCTCGGACTCCACCCCCACCGGGGAGCTGTTTTTT. J is TRBJ2-2 and V is TRBV6-6, with a tentative D call TRBD2 (5 bases). The germline V gene has CDR1 MNHNY and CDR2 SVGAGI (reference sequence). Trimming cost V 6 bases and J 4 bases, with 15 bases left between them. CDR3 length: 15 residues.

This chain uses TRBV29-1 with TRBJ1-1; 8 bases line up with TRBD1. This CDR3 contains 13 residues. Losses at the gene ends were 0 bases for V and 10 bases for J; bases not matched to a gene: 7. The germline CDR1 and CDR2 sequences are SQVTM and ANQGSEA. CDR3 sequence reads: CSVEDGQGIVAFF. CDR3 in DNA: TGCAGCGTTGAAGATGGACAGGGCATTGTAGCTTTCTTT.

The CDR3 is CASSLWYQGANEQFF. CDR3 bases: TGTGCCAGCAGTTTATGGTACCAGGGGGCCAATGAGCAGTTCTTC. The V call is TRBV28, the J call TRBJ2-1; 8 nucleotides agree with TRBD1. Germline V gene lookup returns CDR1 MDHEN and CDR2 SYDVKM. With V trimmed by 0 bases and J by 6 bases, 4 bases remained unmatched. The CDR3 runs to 15 residues.

The rearrangement joins TRBV28 to TRBJ2-7; no clear D gene. CDR1 and CDR2 (germline): MDHEN, SYDVKM. The CDR3 is 11 amino acids. With 5 bases removed from V and 3 bases from J, the gap between germline ends came to 5 bases. CDR3 in DNA: TGTGCCAGCAGTAGAGGCTACGAGCAGTACTTC. As protein: CASSRGYEQYF. Full variable domain (outside the CDR3, taken from reference TRBV28 and TRBJ2-7): DVKVTQSSRYLVKRTGEKVFLECVQDMDHENMFWYRQDPGLGLRLIYFSYDVKMKEKGDIPEGYSVSREKKERFSLILESASTNQTSMYLCASSRGYEQYFGPGTRLTVT.

CDR3 nucleotide sequence: TGTGCCAGCGGCCCCCGAGGAGGGTACTTTGAGCAGTTCTTC. As protein: CASGPRGGYFEQFF. The chain couples TRBV28 to TRBJ2-1; perhaps TRBD2 as D (6 bases). The V gene's germline CDR1 is MDHEN and CDR2 SYDVKM. The CDR3 is 14 residues long. The V end was cut by 8 bases, the J end by 9 bases, with 20 bases between.

This sequence joins TRBV5-1 and TRBJ2-7; D is ambiguous. Trimming took 4 bases from V and 6 from J, leaving 17 bases between them. Germline CDR1 and CDR2: SGHRS and YFSETQ. The CDR3 totals 14 residues. CDR3: CASSPSVPVSEQYF. The CDR3 DNA sequence: TGCGCCAGCAGCCCCAGCGTACCTGTTTCCGAGCAGTACTTC.